This TCR beta chain is from a study of blood T cell repertoires in COVID-19. Per the germline V gene, CDR1 is LNHDA and CDR2 is SQIVND (reference sequence). Germline trimming cut 10 bases from V and 3 bases from J; bases unmatched to any gene: 14. CDR3 size: 17 residues. This table comes from immunoSEQ multiplex PCR, and its TCRdb copy is limited to in-frame clones, with some not included. The table includes some 500,000 clones, 85% to 90% detected once. The origin of this receptor is a woman aged 40 to 49 who had recovered from COVID-19. The specimen sequenced was PBMCs or T cells enriched from blood (not recorded which). The rearrangement joins TRBV19 to TRBJ2-7, with 14 nucleotides matching TRBD2. This CDR3 reads CATSRQTSGRDRYEQYF. CDR3 nucleotide sequence: TGTGCCACCTCACGTCAGACTAGCGGGAGGGATCGCTACGAGCAGTACTTC.